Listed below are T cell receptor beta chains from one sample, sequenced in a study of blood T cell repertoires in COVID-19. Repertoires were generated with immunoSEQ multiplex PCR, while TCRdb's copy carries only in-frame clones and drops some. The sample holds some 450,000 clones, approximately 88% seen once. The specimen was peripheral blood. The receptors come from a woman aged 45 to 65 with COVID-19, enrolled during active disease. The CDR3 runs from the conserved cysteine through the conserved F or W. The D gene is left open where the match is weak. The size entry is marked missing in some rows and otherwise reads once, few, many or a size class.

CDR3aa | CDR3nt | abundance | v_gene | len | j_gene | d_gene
CASSEVSRDLPQHF | TGTGCCAGCAGTGAAGTTTCCAGGGATTTGCCCCAGCATTTT | . | TRBV6-1 | 14 | TRBJ1-5 | .
CATSRDARVVSDGYTF | TGTGCCACCAGCAGAGATGCCAGGGTTGTGTCGGATGGCTACACCTTC | . | TRBV15 | 16 | TRBJ1-2 | .
CSASGDSSSYEQYF | TGCAGTGCTAGTGGGGACAGCTCATCCTACGAGCAGTACTTC | once | TRBV20-1 | 14 | TRBJ2-7 | TRBD1
CASSPGQGNTGELFF | TGTGCCAGTAGCCCGGGACAGGGGAACACCGGGGAGCTGTTTTTT | . | TRBV19 | 15 | TRBJ2-2 | TRBD1
CAWSVIGGYGYTF | TGTGCCTGGAGTGTAATTGGAGGCTATGGCTACACCTTC | . | TRBV30 | 13 | TRBJ1-2 | .
CASSYTSGTGHGGYTF | TGCGCCAGCAGCTACACTTCCGGGACGGGACATGGAGGCTACACCTTC | once | TRBV5-1 | 16 | TRBJ1-2 | .
CASSRSNSQGSENTIYF | TGCGCCAGCAGCCGATCGAACTCGCAGGGGTCGGAGAACACCATATATTTT | once | TRBV4-1 | 17 | TRBJ1-3 | .
CASSPTGGQETQYF | TGTGCCAGCAGCCCCACGGGGGGCCAAGAGACCCAGTACTTC | . | TRBV9 | 14 | TRBJ2-5 | TRBD2
CASSRGTSGGAEQYF | TGTGCCAGCAGTCGGGGGACTAGCGGGGGGGCCGAGCAGTACTTC | . | TRBV6-6 | 15 | TRBJ2-7 | TRBD2
CASSPGGSSYNEQFF | TGTGCCAGCAGCCCTGGCGGGAGCTCCTACAATGAGCAGTTCTTC | . | TRBV7-2 | 15 | TRBJ2-1 | TRBD2
CASSPLGGGNQPQHF | TGTGCCAGCAGTCCCCTGGGGGGGGGCAATCAGCCCCAGCATTTT | . | TRBV27 | 15 | TRBJ1-5 | .
CASSPEDRVNEKLFF | TGCGCCAGCAGCCCGGAGGACAGGGTGAATGAAAAACTGTTTTTT | . | TRBV5-1 | 15 | TRBJ1-4 | TRBD1
CASSTGTGPSYEQYF | TGTGCCAGCAGTACCGGGACAGGACCTTCCTACGAGCAGTACTTC | few | TRBV9 | 15 | TRBJ2-7 | TRBD1
CASSYRGLAGYNEQFF | TGTGCCAGCAGTTACAGGGGACTAGCGGGATACAATGAGCAGTTCTTC | . | TRBV28 | 16 | TRBJ2-1 | TRBD2
CASSQDYARGPGTQYF | TGTGCCAGCAGCCAAGATTATGCGCGGGGGCCGGGTACGCAGTATTTT | once | TRBV3-1/TRBV3-2 | 16 | TRBJ2-3 | .
CASTTGGDEKLFF | TGCGCCAGTACGACAGGGGGCGATGAAAAACTGTTTTTT | . | TRBV5-1 | 13 | TRBJ1-4 | TRBD1
CASSLDTGMNTEAFF | TGTGCCAGCAGCTTAGATACAGGGATGAACACTGAAGCTTTCTTT | once | TRBV7-8 | 15 | TRBJ1-1 | .
CASSISPLAGDTQYF | TGTGCCAGCAGCATCTCGCCCTTAGCGGGAGATACGCAGTATTTT | . | TRBV9 | 15 | TRBJ2-3 | TRBD2
CASSSGTGGMETQYF | TGTGCCAGCAGCTCCGGGACAGGGGGCATGGAGACCCAGTACTTC | . | TRBV7-9 | 15 | TRBJ2-5 | TRBD1